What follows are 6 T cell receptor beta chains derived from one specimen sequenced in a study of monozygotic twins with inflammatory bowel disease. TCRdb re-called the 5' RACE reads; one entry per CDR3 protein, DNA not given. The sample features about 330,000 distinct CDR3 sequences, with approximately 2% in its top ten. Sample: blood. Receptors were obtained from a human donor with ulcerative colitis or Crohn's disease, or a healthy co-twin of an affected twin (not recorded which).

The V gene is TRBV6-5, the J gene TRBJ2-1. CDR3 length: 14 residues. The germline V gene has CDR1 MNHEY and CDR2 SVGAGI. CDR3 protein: CASSYNLGFDEQFF.

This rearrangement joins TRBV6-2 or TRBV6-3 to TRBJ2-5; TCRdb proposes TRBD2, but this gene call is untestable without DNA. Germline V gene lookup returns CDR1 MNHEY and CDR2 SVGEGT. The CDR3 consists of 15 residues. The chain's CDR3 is CASSLYGGGQETQYF.

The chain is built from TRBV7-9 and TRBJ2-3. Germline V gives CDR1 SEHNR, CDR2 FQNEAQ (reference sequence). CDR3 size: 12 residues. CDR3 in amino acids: CASSYEADTQYF.

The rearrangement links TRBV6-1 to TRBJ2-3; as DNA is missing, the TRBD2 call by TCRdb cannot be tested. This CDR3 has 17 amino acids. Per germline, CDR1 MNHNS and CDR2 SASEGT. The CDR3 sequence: CASKRESADFPTDTQYF.

The CDR3 protein is CASEVSEGDEQFF. J is TRBJ2-1 and V is TRBV19. Germline V gene data show CDR1 as LNHDA and CDR2 as SQIVND (reference sequence). The CDR3 length is 13 residues. The full variable domain, rest sourced from reference TRBV19 and TRBJ2-1, is DGGITQSPKYLFRKEGQNVTLSCEQNLNHDAMYWYRQDPGQGLRLIYYSQIVNDFQKGDIAEGYSVSREKKESFPLTVTSAQKNPTAFYLCASEVSEGDEQFFGPGTRLTVL.

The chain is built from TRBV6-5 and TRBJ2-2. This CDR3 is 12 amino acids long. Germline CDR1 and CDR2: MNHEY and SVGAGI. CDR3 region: CASRVYTGELFF.